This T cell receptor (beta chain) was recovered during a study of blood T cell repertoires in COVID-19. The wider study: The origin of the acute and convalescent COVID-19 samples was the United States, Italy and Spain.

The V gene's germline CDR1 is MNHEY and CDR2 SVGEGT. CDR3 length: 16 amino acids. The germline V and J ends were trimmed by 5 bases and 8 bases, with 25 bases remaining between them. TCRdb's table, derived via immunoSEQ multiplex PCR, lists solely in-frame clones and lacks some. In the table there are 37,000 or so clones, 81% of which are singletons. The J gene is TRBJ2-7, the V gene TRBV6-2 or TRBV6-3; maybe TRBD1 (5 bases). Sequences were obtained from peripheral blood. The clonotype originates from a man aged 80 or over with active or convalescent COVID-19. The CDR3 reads CASSRRMGRSLIQQYF. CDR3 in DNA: TGTGCCAGCAGTCGCCGTATGGGGCGAAGCCTCATCCAGCAGTACTTC.